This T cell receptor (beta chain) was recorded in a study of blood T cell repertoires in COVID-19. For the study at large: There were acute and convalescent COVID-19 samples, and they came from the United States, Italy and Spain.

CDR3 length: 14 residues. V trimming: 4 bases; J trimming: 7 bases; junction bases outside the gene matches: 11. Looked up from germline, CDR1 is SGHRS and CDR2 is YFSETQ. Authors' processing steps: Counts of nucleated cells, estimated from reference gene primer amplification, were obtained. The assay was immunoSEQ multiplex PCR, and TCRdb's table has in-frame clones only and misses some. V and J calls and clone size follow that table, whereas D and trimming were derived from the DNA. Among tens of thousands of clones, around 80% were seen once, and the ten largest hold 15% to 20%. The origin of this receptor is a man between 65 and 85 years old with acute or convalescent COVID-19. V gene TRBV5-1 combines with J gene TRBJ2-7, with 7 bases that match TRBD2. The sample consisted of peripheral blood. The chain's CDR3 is CASSHEGGFGEQYF. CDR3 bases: TGCGCCAGCAGCCACGAGGGAGGGTTTGGGGAGCAGTACTTC.